This T cell receptor beta chain is from a study of prognosis after radiotherapy for stage I lung cancer. Across the study: Squamous cell carcinoma was diagnosed in seven patients and adenocarcinoma in about twelve. General study findings and limits: It was in patients who developed distant metastases that Shannon entropy after stereotactic body radiation therapy was lower. In the expanded TCR clones, tumor specificity was not determined.

Researchers used two-round multiplex PCR to amplify TCR beta CDR3 starting from genomic DNA. Primers targeting each individual TRBV and TRBJ gene were applied in first-round PCR. TCRdb passed the multiplex PCR reads through MiXCR, listing each CDR3 protein once. The sample lists approximately 13,000 distinct CDR3 sequences; about 32% were seen once. On this clonotype: Its matching antigen is unknown. A far more abundant clone sits one base away, making this likely a read error.

Investigators drew approximately 5.8 milliliters of peripheral blood at each of two time points. Trimming pared 6 bases from V and 5 bases from J, leaving 18 bases between. The CDR3 is 15 amino acids. Looked up from germline, CDR1 is SGDLS and CDR2 is YYNGEE. This clonotype originated in a donor over 45 with non-small cell lung cancer. This sample comprised PBMCs, obtained before or after stereotactic body radiation therapy (not recorded which). The chain is built from TRBV9 and TRBJ2-1; possibly TRBD2 for D (5 bases). DNA for the CDR3: TGTGCCAGCACCACCCGGGGTGATATCCACAATGAGCAGTTCTTC. It yields the protein CASTTRGDIHNEQFF.